Below, 27 T cell receptor beta chains from the same sample are listed, as sequenced in a study of breast tumors, draining lymph nodes, adjacent tissues. Axillary draining lymph nodes of breast cancer patients supplied the node samples. TCRdb passed the multiplex PCR reads through MiXCR, listing each CDR3 protein once. The data contain over 250,000 distinct CDR3 sequences, roughly 30% of them singletons. The sample comprised axillary lymph node tissue. These receptors were obtained from a female donor with breast cancer. Some clones in this sample may be carry-over from other donors' samples.

On this clonotype itself: A much larger clone differs by one base, so this may be a read error. CDR3 bases: TGTGCCAGCAGCCAAGTTAGTAGGTACTCACCCCTCCGCTTT. Protein sequence: CASSQVSRYSPLRF. The gene calls are TRBV3-1 and TRBJ1-6; D is uncertain. The CDR3 has 14 residues. Per germline, CDR1 LGHDT and CDR2 YNNKEL (reference sequence).

This clonotype was observed many times. V gene TRBV5-8 combines with J gene TRBJ2-3; 15 nucleotides match TRBD2. Germline V gene data show CDR1 as SGHTS and CDR2 as YDEGEE. CDR3 size: 17 residues. The V segment lost 7 bases and the J segment 4 bases; nucleotides outside the gene matches: 10. CDR3 DNA sequence: TGTGCCAGCGGGAAAGGGACTAGCGGGAGGAGCGCAGATACGCAGTATTTT. This sequence encodes CASGKGTSGRSADTQYF.

The V call is TRBV7-8, the J call TRBJ2-1; 9 positions agree with TRBD2. The germline gives CDR1 SGHVS, CDR2 FQNEAQ. This CDR3 has 14 amino acids. The trim removed 5 bases at V and 7 bases at J, leaving 6 bases unmatched. The CDR3 DNA sequence: TGTGCCAGCAGCATCGCGGGAGGGGGTAATGAGCAGTTCTTC. Translation: CASSIAGGGNEQFF.

There are many counts of this clonotype. The V and J genes are TRBV7-9 and TRBJ1-6; D not resolved. The length of the CDR3 is 15 residues. From germline, CDR1 is SEHNR and CDR2 FQNEAQ (reference sequence). V was cut by 3 bases and J by 0 bases, with 6 bases left in between. DNA of the CDR3: TGTGCCAGCAGCTTTTGGAGCTCCTATAATTCACCCCTCCACTTT. Translating it yields CASSFWSSYNSPLHF.

V usage is TRBV2 and J usage is TRBJ1-6; TRBD1 aligns across 10 bases. J was trimmed by 9 bases and V by 4 bases; bases with no gene match: 9. Germline lookup yields CDR1 SNHLY and CDR2 FYNNEI. CDR3 length: 16 residues. The CDR3 protein is CASSARAGQGSSPLHF. The CDR3 nucleotides are TGTGCCAGCAGTGCTAGAGCGGGACAGGGGAGTTCACCCCTCCACTTT.

Comments on this clonotype: A much bigger clone sits one base away, suggesting this may be a read error. The chain has TRBV12-3 or TRBV12-4 and TRBJ2-1; 9 bases align to TRBD1. Trimming removed 6 bases from V and 7 bases from J; junction bases left unmatched: 7. CDR3 length: 14 residues. CDR3 DNA sequence: TGTGCCAGCAGCTGCGACAGGGGGAGGAATGAGCAGTTCTTC. Its protein is CASSCDRGRNEQFF.

Ten or more counts support this clonotype. V is TRBV12-3 or TRBV12-4 and J is TRBJ2-3; D unclear. CDR3 length equals 15 residues. Trimming took off 3 bases at V and 2 bases at J, with 12 bases between the two ends. The CDR3 spells CASSLDRTHTDTQYF. CDR3 DNA sequence: TGTGCCAGCAGTTTGGACCGTACTCACACAGATACGCAGTATTTT.

This clonotype was seen more than once but under ten times. The V and J genes are TRBV28 and TRBJ2-3; 10 bases agree with TRBD2. V trimming: 3 bases; J trimming: 0 bases; junction bases outside the gene matches: 3. Germline V CDR1 and CDR2: MDHEN, SYDVKM. CDR3 length: 16 amino acids. CDR3 coding DNA: TGTGCCAGCAGTTTCCCACTAGCGGGAAGCACAGATACGCAGTATTTT. This codes for CASSFPLAGSTDTQYF.

This clonotype was observed a few times. The chain couples TRBV5-6 to TRBJ2-1, with 9 bases lining up with TRBD2. Germline values: CDR1 SGHDT, CDR2 YYEEEE. The CDR3 is 16 amino acids. V trimming: 7 bases; J trimming: 0 bases; junction bases outside the gene matches: 8. CDR3 coding DNA: TGTGCCAGCTCACCTACAGCGGGAGGCTCCTACAATGAGCAGTTCTTC. This translates into CASSPTAGGSYNEQFF.

This clonotype was seen many times. This chain uses TRBV6-2 or TRBV6-3 with TRBJ2-3; D unclear. Trimming took off 5 bases at V and 6 bases at J, with 12 bases between the two ends. The CDR3 is 13 amino acids. CDR1 MNHEY and CDR2 SVGEGT come from the germline V gene. In nucleotides, the CDR3 is TGTGCCAGCAGTGCCTCGACTTGGGATACGCAGTATTTT. This gives the protein CASSASTWDTQYF.

As regards this clonotype: Given a much more abundant clone one base away, this may be a read error. V gene TRBV7-9 combines with J gene TRBJ2-1; 7 bases match TRBD2. The V gene's germline CDR1 is SEHNR and CDR2 FQNEAQ (reference sequence). The CDR3 runs 15 residues. The CDR3 region has the DNA TGTGCCGGAATGGATGCGGGAGTCGGAGACAATGAGCAGCTCTTC. It translates to CAGMDAGVGDNEQLF.

This clonotype was observed a handful of times. The V gene is TRBV30, the J gene TRBJ2-7; D call uncertain. Germline V gives CDR1 GTSNPN, CDR2 SVGIG (reference sequence). The CDR3 sequence is 13 residues long. With 2 bases removed from V and 2 bases from J, the gap between germline ends came to 10 bases. CDR3 protein: CAWSRPGPYEQYF. The CDR3 DNA follows: TGTGCCTGGAGTAGACCCGGCCCCTACGAGCAGTACTTC.

The CDR3 region is CASSTSSWTGGDEKLFF. CDR3 coding DNA: TGTGCCAGCAGCACCTCTTCTTGGACAGGGGGAGATGAAAAACTGTTTTTT. The chain combines TRBV10-3 with TRBJ1-4, with 10 bases that match TRBD1. The germline V gene has CDR1 ENHRY and CDR2 SYGVKD. With 10 bases clipped from V and 6 bases from J, the junction kept 17 bases outside the gene matches. This CDR3 region has 17 residues.

This clonotype has a count of ten or more. The chain links TRBV7-9 to TRBJ2-1; possibly TRBD1 for D (6 bases). This CDR3 has 15 residues. Trimming left V 5 bases short and J 13 bases short, with 24 bases between. Germline V gives CDR1 SEHNR, CDR2 FQNEAQ (reference sequence). DNA of the CDR3: TGTGCCAGCAGCCCCACCCTCGACAGGTTTACAGGTCAGTTCTTC. Its translation: CASSPTLDRFTGQFF.

This clonotype has at least ten counts. The V and J genes are TRBV20-1 and TRBJ1-6; 9 bases fit TRBD1. The CDR3 runs to 14 residues. CDR1 is DFQATT and CDR2 is SNEGSKA in the germline V gene (reference sequence). With V trimmed by 6 bases and J by 4 bases, 4 bases remained unmatched. The CDR3 bases are TGCAGTGCAAAGGGACAGGGATATAATTCACCCCTCCACTTT. This codes for CSAKGQGYNSPLHF.

This clonotype showed up many times. The genes are TRBV11-3 and TRBJ2-1; 11 nucleotides match TRBD2. The J segment lost 9 bases and the V segment lost 4 bases, leaving 8 bases of the junction unmatched. The length of the CDR3 is 15 residues. From germline, CDR1 is SGHNT and CDR2 YENEEA. The CDR3 nucleotides are TGTGCCAGCAGCTCGACTAGCGGGATTTGGAGTGAGCAGTTCTTC. Amino acid sequence: CASSSTSGIWSEQFF.

This clonotype has just a few counts. The genes are TRBV3-1 and TRBJ2-7; 9 positions match TRBD2. The CDR3 sequence is 16 residues long. Germline V gene lookup returns CDR1 LGHDT and CDR2 YNNKEL (reference sequence). V was clipped by 2 bases and J by 2 bases; unmatched bases: 7. CDR3 protein: CASSQTLAGWTYEQYF. CDR3 nucleotide sequence: TGTGCCAGCAGCCAAACTCTAGCGGGATGGACCTACGAGCAGTACTTC.

About this clonotype itself: A read error may explain this, as a much larger clone is one base away. V usage is TRBV5-4 and J usage is TRBJ1-2, with TRBD1 matching over 8 bases. The V gene end was trimmed by 0 bases and the J gene end by 4 bases; junction bases not matched to a gene: 11. The CDR3 runs 17 residues. Germline loops: CDR1 SGHNT, CDR2 YYREEE (reference sequence). The CDR3 bases are TGTGCCAGCAGCTTGGTTAGGGCCAGGGGGCAGGTCTATGGCTACACCTTC. It translates to CASSLVRARGQVYGYTF.

Regarding this clonotype: A single base separates this from a much larger clone, so it may be a read error. The CDR3 does not end in the conserved phenylalanine or tryptophan, so this is likely a read error. The CDR3 bases are TGTGCCAGCACAGGGGACAGCGCTCTAATTTACAATGAGCAGTTCCTC. As protein: CASTGDSALIYNEQFL. The chain has TRBV2 and TRBJ2-1, with TRBD1 matching over 7 bases. Trimming cost V 7 bases and J 4 bases; bases outside gene matches: 13. In germline, CDR1 is SNHLY, CDR2 FYNNEI. The CDR3 covers 16 residues.

The chain employs TRBV27 and TRBJ2-1, with TRBD1 as a possible D gene (6 bases). The CDR3 sequence is 11 residues long. V gave up 7 bases and J gave up 11 bases, with 12 bases separating them. Germline CDR1 is MNHEY and CDR2 is SMNVEV (reference sequence). As DNA, the CDR3 is TGTGCCAGCAACTTGGGGGCTAAGCAGTTCTTC. Encoded protein: CASNLGAKQFF.

Many counts were recorded for this clonotype. In DNA form, the CDR3 reads TGTGCCAGCAGCGTAGGGCAGGGGGGCCTAGCTAACTATGGCTACACCTTC. This codes for CASSVGQGGLANYGYTF. The chain has TRBV12-3 or TRBV12-4 and TRBJ1-2; TRBD1 matches 7 bases. J was trimmed by 0 bases and V by 6 bases; bases with no gene match: 13. CDR3 length equals 17 residues.

The chain has TRBV2 and TRBJ2-5; 7 nucleotides align to TRBD1. This CDR3 is 19 amino acids long. The germline V gene has CDR1 SNHLY and CDR2 FYNNEI. V lost 5 bases, J lost 1 base, and 19 bases stayed unmatched. The CDR3 bases are TGTGCCAGCAGTCCGAGACAGGGAGAGACGGTTGTGCCCCAAGAGACCCAGTACTTC. Protein sequence: CASSPRQGETVVPQETQYF. Combining the CDR3 with reference TRBV2 and TRBJ2-5 gives the whole variable domain EPEVTQTPSHQVTQMGQEVILRCVPISNHLYFYWYRQILGQKVEFLVSFYNNEISEKSEIFDDQFSVERPDGSNFTLKIRSTKLEDSAMYFCASSPRQGETVVPQETQYFGPGTRLLVL.

This clonotype has at least ten counts. V gene TRBV11-2 combines with J gene TRBJ2-3; D might be TRBD2 (5 bases). The CDR3 totals 14 residues. The germline V gene has CDR1 SGHAT and CDR2 FQNNGV. The V end lost 3 bases, the J end lost 6 bases, and 13 bases lay between the germline ends. In DNA form, the CDR3 reads TGTGCCAGCAGCTTTGTAACATTAGCGGATACGCAGTATTTT. Translated: CASSFVTLADTQYF.

As concerns this clonotype: This may arise from a read error, as a much more abundant clone is one base away. This sequence joins TRBV20-1 and TRBJ2-1; 7 bases are a match to TRBD2. CDR3 length equals 14 residues. Per the germline V gene, CDR1 is DFQATT and CDR2 is SNEGSKA (reference sequence). The V and J ends lost 5 bases and 9 bases, in that order; junction bases with no gene match: 13. The DNA of the CDR3 is TGCAGTGCTCCAGCGCGGGAGACGCGGACTGAGCAGTTCTTC. It is translated as CSAPARETRTEQFF.

The sample holds many counts of this clonotype. DNA of the CDR3: TGTGCCAGCAGTTTCTTACTAGCGGGAGACACAGATACGCAGTATTTT. Translating it yields CASSFLLAGDTDTQYF. The V call is TRBV2, the J call TRBJ2-3; 11 positions match TRBD2. The CDR3 totals 16 residues. The J segment lost 2 bases and the V segment lost 5 bases, leaving 6 bases of the junction unmatched. In germline, CDR1 is SNHLY, CDR2 FYNNEI.

In its sample, this clonotype was seen many times. The rearrangement joins TRBV12-3 or TRBV12-4 to TRBJ2-2; possible D gene TRBD2, 6 bases. This CDR3 has 14 amino acids. Trimming cost V 5 bases and J 3 bases, with 10 bases left between them. The CDR3 reads CASSTPGDTGELFF. In DNA form, the CDR3 reads TGTGCCAGCAGTACCCCGGGGGACACCGGGGAGCTGTTTTTT.

With regard to this clonotype: A single base separates this from a much larger clone, so it may be a read error. The genes are TRBV5-1 and TRBJ2-3; tentatively, D is TRBD2 (6 bases). This CDR3 has 15 amino acids. In germline, CDR1 is SGHRS, CDR2 YFSETQ. V was pared by 4 bases and J by 8 bases, with 20 bases between. CDR3 sequence: CASSPTAASAGTQYF. CDR3 nucleotide sequence: TGCGCCAGCAGCCCGACAGCGGCTAGCGCAGGTACGCAGTATTTT.